The 16 T cell receptor beta chains below all came from one sample that was sequenced in a study of regulatory T cells in long-lasting Graves disease. Stated time point: newly diagnosed GD, antithyroid drugs for less than 3 months. RNA from PBMCs was the source of the TCR library. CDR3-region Arm-PCR and iRepertoire HTBI primers produced the TCR beta libraries. TCRdb ran MiXCR on the multiplex PCR reads and lists one entry per CDR3 protein. Of about 460,000 distinct CDR3 sequences in the sample, 14% were seen once. These sequences were also reported in another study, on T cells in Graves' hyperthyroidism and ophthalmopathy.

Material: peripheral blood mononuclear cells (PBMCs), obtained at new diagnosis, from a patient treated with antithyroid drugs. These receptors were obtained from a woman between 45 and 65 years old with Graves disease.

The chain recombines TRBV19 with TRBJ2-7, with TRBD1 identical over 7 bases. With V trimmed by 7 bases and J by 1 base, 4 bases remained unmatched. The CDR3 extends over 13 amino acids. The V gene's germline CDR1 is LNHDA and CDR2 SQIVND (reference sequence). The DNA of the CDR3 is TGTGCCAGTAAAAGACAGGGTTCCTACGAGCAGTACTTC. This sequence encodes CASKRQGSYEQYF.

The rearrangement links TRBV5-5 to TRBJ2-3, with 7 bases fitting TRBD2. The CDR3 sequence is 14 residues long. The V and J ends lost 0 bases and 5 bases, in that order; junction bases with no gene match: 3. CDR1 is SGHKS, CDR2 YYEKEE, per germline (reference sequence). The CDR3, as DNA: TGTGCCAGCAGCTTGGGGATAGCGGGAGATACGCAGTATTTT. As protein: CASSLGIAGDTQYF. Looking up the rest from reference TRBV5-5 and TRBJ2-3 gives the full variable domain: DAGVTQSPTHLIKTRGQQVTLRCSPISGHKSVSWYQQVLGQGPQFIFQYYEKEERGRGNFPDRFSARQFPNYSSELNVNALLLGDSALYLCASSLGIAGDTQYFGPGTRLTVL.

This clonotype was recorded many times. V gene TRBV11-2 combines with J gene TRBJ2-7, with 9 bases identical to TRBD2. The CDR3 runs 15 residues. The ends lost 1 base at V and 7 bases at J; junction bases unmatched: 8. Germline CDR1 is SGHAT and CDR2 is FQNNGV. As DNA, the CDR3 is TGTGCCAGCAGCTTAGGGGCGGGAGGGCCGAGAGAGCAGTACTTC. Amino acid sequence: CASSLGAGGPREQYF.

This clonotype was found many times. The V gene is TRBV12-3 or TRBV12-4, the J gene TRBJ2-1; D remains ambiguous. V was pared by 4 bases and J by 9 bases, with 13 bases between. The CDR3 has 13 amino acids. As DNA, the CDR3 is TGTGCCAGCAGTTCTCCCCCCGCCCGTGAGCAGTTCTTC. It codes for CASSSPPAREQFF.

This clonotype has a handful of counts. A much larger clonotype is one base distant, so this may be a read error. V and J are TRBV13 and TRBJ2-3, with 9 nucleotides matching TRBD1. V lost 4 bases, J lost 2 bases, and 4 bases stayed unmatched. Germline-derived CDR1 and CDR2 are PRHDT and FYEKMQ (reference sequence). This CDR3 contains 15 residues. The CDR3 protein is CASSSRDRVTDTQYF. CDR3 DNA: TGTGCCAGCAGCTCCCGGGACAGGGTCACAGATACGCAGTATTTT.

V and J are TRBV11-2 and TRBJ2-3, with TRBD1 identical over 11 bases. This CDR3 comprises 16 residues. Trimming cost V 5 bases and J 0 bases; bases outside gene matches: 4. Germline CDR1 reads SGHAT; CDR2 reads FQNNGV. CDR3 in DNA: TGTGCCAGCAGCCCCCGGACAGGGGGCAGCACAGATACGCAGTATTTT. It encodes CASSPRTGGSTDTQYF.

The chain recombines TRBV3-1 with TRBJ2-3, with TRBD2 matching 8 bases. V gave up 4 bases and J gave up 0 bases; unmatched junction bases: 6. CDR3 size: 16 residues. Germline V gene lookup returns CDR1 LGHDT and CDR2 YNNKEL (reference sequence). CDR3 sequence reads: CASSPTSVSSTDTQYF. CDR3 DNA sequence: TGTGCCAGCAGCCCGACTAGCGTTTCTAGCACAGATACGCAGTATTTT.

There are a few counts of this clonotype. The rearrangement uses TRBV5-1 and TRBJ1-1, with a weak D call TRBD1 (5 bases). With 0 bases removed from V and 1 base from J, the gap between germline ends came to 7 bases. Per germline, CDR1 SGHRS and CDR2 YFSETQ. The CDR3 is 14 residues long. For the CDR3, the DNA is TGCGCCAGCAGCTTGGCGACAGAGAACACTGAAGCTTTCTTT. Its protein product is CASSLATENTEAFF. The full variable domain, its missing parts supplied by reference TRBV5-1 and TRBJ1-1, is KAGVTQTPRYLIKTRGQQVTLSCSPISGHRSVSWYQQTPGQGLQFLFEYFSETQRNKGNFPGRFSGRQFSNSRSEMNVSTLELGDSALYLCASSLATENTEAFFGQGTRLTVV.

The chain carries TRBV28 and TRBJ1-2; D remains ambiguous. The CDR3 extends over 14 amino acids. V dropped 6 bases and J dropped 2 bases, with 13 bases sitting between them. Germline CDR1 is MDHEN and CDR2 is SYDVKM. CDR3 sequence reads: CASSLRGENYGYTF. CDR3 in DNA: TGTGCCAGCAGCCTCCGCGGGGAAAACTATGGCTACACCTTC.

This clonotype was picked up many times. The chain has TRBV12-3 or TRBV12-4 and TRBJ1-3, with D tentatively TRBD1 (5 bases). This CDR3 spans 15 amino acids. V was cut by 5 bases and J by 0 bases, with 11 bases left in between. CDR3 coding DNA: TGTGCCAGCAGTCTAGACGGGGGCTCTGGAAACACCATATATTTT. This codes for CASSLDGGSGNTIYF.

Many counts were recorded for this clonotype. The chain combines TRBV27 with TRBJ2-3; D gene uncertain. V lost 2 bases and J lost 1, with 10 bases in between. Per germline, CDR1 MNHEY and CDR2 SMNVEV (reference sequence). The CDR3 has 15 amino acids. CDR3 protein: CASSLNRICTDTQYF. The CDR3 DNA sequence: TGTGCCAGCAGTTTAAACAGAATATGCACAGATACGCAGTATTTT.

This clonotype came up many times. The gene calls are TRBV11-3 and TRBJ1-1, with a weak D call TRBD1 (5 bases). Germline loops: CDR1 SGHNT, CDR2 YENEEA. The CDR3 loop spans 13 amino acids. V dropped 2 bases and J dropped 5 bases, with 9 bases sitting between them. Written as DNA, the CDR3 is TGTGCCAGCAGCTTAAGGGGCTGGACTGAAGCTTTCTTT. Encoded protein: CASSLRGWTEAFF.

This clonotype was counted at least ten times. The chain employs TRBV12-3 or TRBV12-4 and TRBJ2-7; 7 bases map to TRBD2. The ends lost 3 bases at V and 2 bases at J; junction bases unmatched: 7. CDR3 length: 15 residues. The CDR3: CASSLWGRATYEQYF. CDR3 nucleotide sequence: TGTGCCAGCAGTTTGTGGGGGAGGGCCACCTACGAGCAGTACTTC.

This clonotype has ten or more counts. V gene TRBV9 combines with J gene TRBJ2-7; D perhaps matches TRBD1 (6 bases). Germline CDR1 SGDLS, CDR2 YYNGEE. The CDR3 runs 15 residues. Trimming pared 0 bases from V and 2 bases from J, leaving 12 bases between. The DNA for the CDR3 is TGTGCCAGCAGCGTAGGGGGTGACAGGACCTACGAGCAGTACTTC. Its translation is CASSVGGDRTYEQYF.

This clonotype was seen more than once but under ten times. The chain is built from TRBV4-2 and TRBJ1-2, with D possibly TRBD1 on 5 matching bases. The V and J ends lost 0 bases and 5 bases respectively, with 16 bases between them. The CDR3 runs 16 residues. Germline CDR1 LGHNA, CDR2 YNFKEQ. CDR3 nucleotides: TGTGCCAGCAGCCAAGATCTGTCAACAGGAAGGTATGGCTACACCTTC. Protein: CASSQDLSTGRYGYTF.

The chain couples TRBV30 to TRBJ2-7; the D is unclear. Germline V lookup: CDR1 GTSNPN, CDR2 SVGIG (reference sequence). CDR3 size: 11 residues. V gave up 3 bases and J gave up 3 bases, with 6 bases separating them. The CDR3 here is CAWRGHYEQYF. The CDR3 DNA follows: TGTGCCTGGAGGGGCCACTACGAGCAGTACTTC.